The rows below give T cell receptor beta chains drawn from one sample of a study of blood T cell repertoires in COVID-19. TCRdb's table, derived via immunoSEQ multiplex PCR, lists solely in-frame clones and lacks some. The sample has around 160,000 clones, 80% seen once. Sequences were obtained from PBMCs or T cells enriched from blood (not recorded which). The receptors come from a woman aged 55-70 years who had recovered from COVID-19. Each CDR3 is given with its conserved first and last residue. The D gene is left open where the match is weak. Clone size is given for some rows only: seen once, a few or many times, or a class if the clone is expanded.

CDR3nt: TGTGCCAGTAGCTCCGACAGGTGGAACACTGAAGCTTTCTTT
CDR3aa: CASSSDRWNTEAFF
j_gene: TRBJ1-1
v_gene: TRBV19
abundance: few
d_gene: NA

CDR3nt: TGTGCCAGCAGTGGACAGGGCGGGAAGACCCAGTACTTC
CDR3aa: CASSGQGGKTQYF
j_gene: TRBJ2-5
v_gene: TRBV2
abundance: NA
d_gene: NA

CDR3nt: TGTGCCAGCAATTGGGAGGCGAAGACAGATACGCAGTATTTT
CDR3aa: CASNWEAKTDTQYF
j_gene: TRBJ2-3
v_gene: TRBV6-5
abundance: NA
d_gene: NA

CDR3nt: TGCAGTGCTAGTTCGTCGGACAGCTACGAGCAGTACTTC
CDR3aa: CSASSSDSYEQYF
j_gene: TRBJ2-7
v_gene: TRBV20-1
abundance: NA
d_gene: NA

CDR3nt: TGTGCCAGCAGCGCGACAGGGGCATGGACTGAAGCTTTCTTT
CDR3aa: CASSATGAWTEAFF
j_gene: TRBJ1-1
v_gene: TRBV7-2
abundance: few
d_gene: TRBD1

CDR3nt: TGTGCCAGCAGCCTGACCAGGGTGGGCAATCAGCCCCAGCATTTT
CDR3aa: CASSLTRVGNQPQHF
j_gene: TRBJ1-5
v_gene: TRBV7-2
abundance: NA
d_gene: NA

CDR3nt: TGTGCCAGCAGCTTACGGGGCAGGGACAGGGGATCCGAGCAGTACTTC
CDR3aa: CASSLRGRDRGSEQYF
j_gene: TRBJ2-7
v_gene: TRBV7-2
abundance: few
d_gene: TRBD1

CDR3nt: TGTGCCCGACAGGGGTCCCGGGGTGAAAAACTGTTTTTT
CDR3aa: CARQGSRGEKLFF
j_gene: TRBJ1-4
v_gene: TRBV2
abundance: few
d_gene: TRBD1

CDR3nt: TGCAGCGTCCTAGAGGACAGGGCTGGAAACACCATATATTTT
CDR3aa: CSVLEDRAGNTIYF
j_gene: TRBJ1-3
v_gene: TRBV29-1
abundance: NA
d_gene: TRBD1

CDR3nt: TGTGCCACCCACTTACAGGGCAGGGATGGCTACACCTTC
CDR3aa: CATHLQGRDGYTF
j_gene: TRBJ1-2
v_gene: TRBV19
abundance: NA
d_gene: NA

CDR3nt: TGTGCCAGCTCTCGGGGGTCCTATAATTCACCCCTCCACTTT
CDR3aa: CASSRGSYNSPLHF
j_gene: TRBJ1-6
v_gene: TRBV3-1/TRBV3-2
abundance: NA
d_gene: NA

CDR3nt: TGTGCCAGCAGTTCGACAGGGCCCCCCGATACGCAGTATTTT
CDR3aa: CASSSTGPPDTQYF
j_gene: TRBJ2-3
v_gene: TRBV27
abundance: NA
d_gene: TRBD1

CDR3nt: TGTGCCAGCAGTTCCCCACAGGGGTGGAACACCGGGGAGCTGTTTTTT
CDR3aa: CASSSPQGWNTGELFF
j_gene: TRBJ2-2
v_gene: TRBV27
abundance: NA
d_gene: TRBD1

CDR3nt: TGCGCCAGCAGTCAATCGGGGTTGGAGGGGGCCATCAATCAGCCCCAGCATTTT
CDR3aa: CASSQSGLEGAINQPQHF
j_gene: TRBJ1-5
v_gene: TRBV23-1
abundance: NA
d_gene: TRBD1

CDR3nt: TGTGCCAGTAGTTCGCTACAGGGGAGCAATCAGCCCCAGCATTTT
CDR3aa: CASSSLQGSNQPQHF
j_gene: TRBJ1-5
v_gene: TRBV19
abundance: NA
d_gene: TRBD1

CDR3nt: TGTGCCAGCACCCCTAAGGCAGGCATCACTGAAGCTTTCTTT
CDR3aa: CASTPKAGITEAFF
j_gene: TRBJ1-1
v_gene: TRBV7-2
abundance: NA
d_gene: NA

CDR3nt: TGCGCCAGCAGCTTGGTGGACAGGGTATACGGCTACACCTTC
CDR3aa: CASSLVDRVYGYTF
j_gene: TRBJ1-2
v_gene: TRBV5-1
abundance: once
d_gene: TRBD1

CDR3nt: TGTGCCACCAGTGACCCCGGGACAGGGGCTTACGAGCAGTACTTC
CDR3aa: CATSDPGTGAYEQYF
j_gene: TRBJ2-7
v_gene: TRBV24-1
abundance: once
d_gene: TRBD1

CDR3nt: TGTGCCTGGGGCCCCCCCCCAAACATCAACACCGGGGAGCTGTTTTTT
CDR3aa: CAWGPPPNINTGELFF
j_gene: TRBJ2-2
v_gene: TRBV30
abundance: NA
d_gene: NA

CDR3nt: TGTGCCAGCAGCCAATCCAGGACAGGGAGGAACTATGGCTACACCTTC
CDR3aa: CASSQSRTGRNYGYTF
j_gene: TRBJ1-2
v_gene: TRBV3-1/TRBV3-2
abundance: NA
d_gene: TRBD1

CDR3nt: TGCGCCAGCAGCTTGGGGACAGGGGGCAGCTATGGCTACACCTTC
CDR3aa: CASSLGTGGSYGYTF
j_gene: TRBJ1-2
v_gene: TRBV5-1
abundance: many
d_gene: TRBD1

CDR3nt: TGTGCCAGCAGCCAAGGGGGCATGAACACTGAAGCTTTCTTT
CDR3aa: CASSQGGMNTEAFF
j_gene: TRBJ1-1
v_gene: TRBV3-1/TRBV3-2
abundance: NA
d_gene: NA